A selection of T cell receptor beta chains follows, all from one sample in a study of blood T cell repertoires in COVID-19. This table comes from immunoSEQ multiplex PCR, and its TCRdb copy is limited to in-frame clones, with some not included. Here the sample spans 25,000 to 30,000 clones, nearly 90% being singletons. The sequenced sample consisted of peripheral blood. The receptor set was obtained from a human donor with acute or convalescent COVID-19. The donor label of this sample is uncertain. The CDR3 runs from the conserved cysteine through the conserved F or W. The size of a clone is reported for some rows only, either as once, few or many, or as a class for expanded clones.

V,size,J,CDR3
TRBV5-4,-,TRBJ1-2,CASSLAGGANYGYTF
TRBV7-3,-,TRBJ2-7,CASSYSGGVPYEQYF
TRBV5-8,-,TRBJ2-3,CASSLERVDTQYF
TRBV29-1,-,TRBJ2-4,CSVEGGIGNIQYF
TRBV25-1,-,TRBJ2-5,CASTPGTGGQETQYF
TRBV11-2,few,TRBJ1-3,CASSPSWGVSGNTIYF
TRBV7-9,-,TRBJ1-5,CASGCGRGLHQPQHF
TRBV6-6,-,TRBJ1-6,CASSYSRLGDNSPLHF
TRBV18,-,TRBJ2-7,CASSPRHGGYEQYF
TRBV19,-,TRBJ1-5,CASDEGDRPNQPQHF
TRBV10-2,-,TRBJ1-2,CASSDSTQGAGYGYTF
TRBV5-8,-,TRBJ1-4,CASSPRGREDEKLFF
TRBV7-2,-,TRBJ1-2,CASSLVMGQANYGYTF
TRBV11-2,once,TRBJ2-7,CASSREEVTYEQYF
TRBV9,-,TRBJ2-3,CASSDRTSFMPDTQYF
TRBV5-1,-,TRBJ1-1,CASSDRDRGRNTEAFF
TRBV6-2/TRBV6-3,-,TRBJ1-6,CASSYSQGSSYNSPLHF
TRBV28,-,TRBJ1-1,CASSTQGWNTEAFF
TRBV6-6,-,TRBJ1-1,CASSPKQGGYSEAFF
TRBV5-4,once,TRBJ2-7,CASQRRLGTVFEQYF
TRBV7-9,-,TRBJ1-2,CASRLPPTIGYTF
TRBV29-1,-,TRBJ1-2,CSVSLGVYGYTF
TRBV10-2,-,TRBJ2-3,CASSASGAGGTDTQYF
TRBV7-9,-,TRBJ1-1,CASSLGSGVGAFF
TRBV7-2,-,TRBJ2-7,CASSLVRAGGINEQYF
TRBV5-4,-,TRBJ2-2,CASSWGSGGELFF
TRBV7-2,-,TRBJ2-5,CASSFEGLAGGRVTQYF
TRBV19,-,TRBJ2-4,CASSDGPIQGAKNIQYF
TRBV10-2,-,TRBJ2-2,CASSEYGSRTGELFF
TRBV9,-,TRBJ2-7,CASSVRLGDEQYF
TRBV7-9,-,TRBJ1-6,CASSPGQTNNSPLHF
TRBV2,-,TRBJ1-2,CASRGGQGSGYTF
TRBV5-6,-,TRBJ2-1,CASSLTDEQFF
TRBV19,-,TRBJ2-1,CASSALAGVTYNEQFF
TRBV30,-,TRBJ2-3,CAWMVMGGSDTQYF
TRBV30,-,TRBJ2-5,CAWRRRGGETQYF
TRBV27,-,TRBJ2-3,CASRGWGGTDTQYF
TRBV7-3,-,TRBJ2-1,CASSLNGGTTNEQFF
TRBV9,-,TRBJ2-1,CASSATGGASYNEQFF